In its sample, the clone carrying this T cell receptor (beta chain) was seen a few times. This sample was taken from a study of cytomegalovirus exposure and HLA in healthy donors. Looking at the study overall: Around 89 million unique TCRs from HLA-typed donors made up an early data release.

Primers: 60 Vbeta forward and 13 Jbeta reverse. The assay was immunoSEQ multiplex PCR, and TCRdb's table has in-frame clones only and misses some. The repertoire holds 150,000 to 200,000 clones, with approximately 80% as singletons. V was shortened by 5 bases and J by 6 bases, with 27 bases between the two germline ends. This CDR3 is 18 amino acids long. Germline CDR1 SGHNT, CDR2 YENEEA. Material for sequencing was PBMCs. The chain uses TRBV11-3 and TRBJ2-3, with D tentatively TRBD2 (6 bases). This clonotype was sampled from a woman under 30 in good health and CMV-seropositive. The CDR3 DNA follows: TGTGCCAGCAGCCCGAGGTACCGACTAGTCCTTAGTACGGATACGCAGTATTTT. Its translation: CASSPRYRLVLSTDTQYF. The full variable domain, its missing parts supplied by reference TRBV11-3 and TRBJ2-3, is EAGVVQSPRYKIIEKKQPVAFWCNPISGHNTLYWYLQNLGQGPELLIRYENEEAVDDSQLPKDRFSAERLKGVDSTLKIQPAELGDSAVYLCASSPRYRLVLSTDTQYFGPGTRLTVL.